The T cell receptor beta chain described here comes from a study of sequential checkpoint blockade in melanoma. As for treatment: randomized to nivolumab then ipilimumab (arm A) or the reverse (arm B). This clone was observed a single time. Without the conserved terminal phenylalanine or tryptophan, this CDR3 likely stems from a read error. Sequencing was performed with immunoSEQ multiplex PCR; in TCRdb, only in-frame clones are kept and a portion is missing. Seen here are under 13,000 clones, nearly 70% observed once, and the top ten hold more than 25%. The ends lost 3 bases at V and 6 bases at J; junction bases unmatched: 4. There are 14 residues in the CDR3. From germline, CDR1 is SGHRS and CDR2 YFSETQ.

Material: CD8+ T cells sorted from blood (inferred from file names), obtained from a patient given nivolumab and ipilimumab in sequence. The TCR comes from a human donor with melanoma. V gene TRBV5-1 combines with J gene TRBJ2-7; TRBD2 aligns across 12 bases. DNA for the CDR3: TGCGCCAGCAGCTGGCTAGCGGGAGGGGGCGAGCAGTACCTC. It translates to CASSWLAGGGEQYL.